This is a list of T cell receptor beta chains from one sample in a study of glioma-infiltrating T cells. TCRdb re-called the multiplex PCR reads through MiXCR, storing one row per CDR3 protein. Of roughly 120,000 distinct CDR3 sequences in the sample, roughly 20% were seen once. The specimen was glioma tissue, nonneoplastic brain tissue, or PBMCs (not recorded which). The receptors were sampled from a human donor with low-grade glioma or glioblastoma, undergoing nonglioma brain surgery, or in good health (not recorded which). Both conserved end residues are part of each CDR3. D genes are given only for firm matches. Clone size is shown for a subset of rows, as once, few, many or a class of expanded clone.

V gene: TRBV24-1; J gene: TRBJ2-1; clone size: many; D gene: TRBD2; CDR3 protein: CATSDSLAGADEQFF; CDR3 DNA: TGTGCCACCAGCGATTCACTAGCGGGAGCGGATGAGCAGTTCTTC
V gene: TRBV28; J gene: TRBJ2-7; clone size: many; D gene: TRBD2; CDR3 protein: CASSLTSGPYEQYF; CDR3 DNA: TGTGCCAGCAGTTTGACTAGCGGGCCCTACGAGCAGTACTTC
V gene: TRBV4-3; J gene: TRBJ2-1; clone size: -; D gene: -; CDR3 protein: CASSQVGGRVNGQFF; CDR3 DNA: TGCGCCAGCAGCCAAGTAGGAGGAAGGGTAAATGGGCAGTTCTTC
V gene: TRBV7-9; J gene: TRBJ1-3; clone size: many; D gene: -; CDR3 protein: CASSLLDGTISSGNTIYF; CDR3 DNA: TGTGCCAGCAGCTTACTTGACGGGACGATTAGCTCTGGAAACACCATATATTTT
V gene: TRBV27; J gene: TRBJ2-1; clone size: -; D gene: TRBD2; CDR3 protein: CASSSGSGSNEQFF; CDR3 DNA: TGTGCCAGCAGTAGCGGGAGCGGCTCCAATGAGCAGTTCTTT
V gene: TRBV15; J gene: TRBJ2-3; clone size: many; D gene: TRBD2; CDR3 protein: CATSRESLMTSGRVTDTQYF; CDR3 DNA: TGTGCCACCAGCAGAGAGTCGTTGATGACTAGCGGGAGGGTAACAGATACGCAGTATTTT
V gene: TRBV20-1; J gene: TRBJ2-7; clone size: many; D gene: TRBD2; CDR3 protein: CSARDTSGNIYEQYF; CDR3 DNA: TGCAGTGCTAGAGACACTAGCGGGAACATTTACGAGCAGTACTTC
V gene: TRBV29-1; J gene: TRBJ2-1; clone size: few; D gene: -; CDR3 protein: CSVPGTNSYNEQFF; CDR3 DNA: TGCAGCGTCCCCGGGACGAACTCCTACAATGAGCAGTTCTTC
V gene: TRBV4-2; J gene: TRBJ2-7; clone size: once; D gene: -; CDR3 protein: CASSQPHGSRYEQYF; CDR3 DNA: TGTGCCAGCAGCCAACCACACGGGAGTAGGTACGAGCAGTACTTC
V gene: TRBV7-2; J gene: TRBJ2-4; clone size: few; D gene: -; CDR3 protein: CASSLGGRMAKNIQYF; CDR3 DNA: TGTGCCAGCAGCTTAGGGGGGAGGATGGCCAAAAACATTCAGTACTTC
V gene: TRBV12-3/TRBV12-4; J gene: TRBJ2-7; clone size: few; D gene: -; CDR3 protein: CASSLMSANTYEQYF; CDR3 DNA: TGTGCCAGCAGTTTGATGTCAGCTAATACCTACGAGCAGTACTTC
V gene: TRBV6-1; J gene: TRBJ2-7; clone size: many; D gene: -; CDR3 protein: CASSSGRQQYF; CDR3 DNA: TGTGCCAGCAGTTCTGGGAGACAGCAGTACTTC
V gene: TRBV12-3/TRBV12-4; J gene: TRBJ2-7; clone size: few; D gene: TRBD2; CDR3 protein: CASSLEAGYASGSYEQYF; CDR3 DNA: TGTGCCAGCAGTTTAGAGGCCGGATACGCTAGCGGGAGCTACGAGCAGTACTTC
V gene: TRBV6-2/TRBV6-3; J gene: TRBJ2-1; clone size: many; D gene: -; CDR3 protein: CASSSAVYEQFF; CDR3 DNA: TGTGCCAGCAGTTCCGCCGTCTATGAGCAGTTCTTC
V gene: TRBV6-1; J gene: TRBJ1-2; clone size: -; D gene: TRBD1; CDR3 protein: CASRGAGTGDGYTF; CDR3 DNA: TGCGCCAGCAGGGGCGCCGGGACAGGGGACGGCTACACCTTC
V gene: TRBV29-1; J gene: TRBJ1-2; clone size: -; D gene: TRBD1; CDR3 protein: CSATTRQGAYGYTF; CDR3 DNA: TGCAGCGCTACGACGCGACAGGGGGCGTATGGCTACACCTTC
V gene: TRBV6-1; J gene: TRBJ2-1; clone size: many; D gene: TRBD2; CDR3 protein: CAGGPYNEQFF; CDR3 DNA: TGCGCGGGAGGGCCCTACAATGAGCAGTTCTTC
V gene: TRBV27; J gene: TRBJ1-4; clone size: many; D gene: -; CDR3 protein: CASSFQGPGSAVEKLFF; CDR3 DNA: TGTGCCAGCAGTTTTCAGGGACCGGGCAGCGCTGTTGAAAAACTGTTTTTT
V gene: TRBV19; J gene: TRBJ2-1; clone size: few; D gene: -; CDR3 protein: CASSIKGPGRLYNEQFF; CDR3 DNA: TGTGCCAGTAGTATAAAAGGGCCAGGTCGCCTATACAATGAGCAGTTCTTC
V gene: TRBV4-2; J gene: TRBJ2-1; clone size: many; D gene: TRBD2; CDR3 protein: CASSQDGLAGVNEQFF; CDR3 DNA: TGTGCCAGCAGCCAAGATGGACTAGCGGGAGTCAATGAGCAGTTCTTC
V gene: TRBV6-1; J gene: TRBJ2-5; clone size: many; D gene: -; CDR3 protein: CASRPTGRETQYF; CDR3 DNA: TGTGCCAGCAGGCCCACAGGCCGAGAGACCCAGTACTTC
V gene: TRBV28; J gene: TRBJ1-2; clone size: many; D gene: TRBD1; CDR3 protein: CASSLNTGGKGYTF; CDR3 DNA: TGTGCCAGCAGTTTGAATACAGGGGGCAAAGGCTACACCTTC
V gene: TRBV28; J gene: TRBJ2-3; clone size: many; D gene: -; CDR3 protein: CASPPNPAHGTDTQYF; CDR3 DNA: TGTGCCAGCCCCCCTAATCCGGCTCATGGCACAGATACGCAGTATTTT
V gene: TRBV19; J gene: TRBJ1-2; clone size: -; D gene: TRBD1; CDR3 protein: CASSANRDRGRAF; CDR3 DNA: TGTGCCAGTAGTGCGAACCGGGACAGGGGGCGAGCCTTC
V gene: TRBV4-2; J gene: TRBJ1-1; clone size: many; D gene: -; CDR3 protein: CASSQDRKEFEAFF; CDR3 DNA: TGTGCCAGCAGCCAAGATCGGAAGGAATTTGAAGCTTTCTTT
V gene: TRBV7-2; J gene: TRBJ1-1; clone size: many; D gene: -; CDR3 protein: CASSPVSVNTEAFF; CDR3 DNA: TGTGCCAGCAGCCCGGTGAGCGTGAACACTGAAGCTTTCTTT
V gene: TRBV11-1; J gene: TRBJ2-3; clone size: few; D gene: TRBD2; CDR3 protein: CASSSAEGGPTDTQYF; CDR3 DNA: TGTGCCAGCAGCTCGGCGGAGGGAGGGCCGACAGATACGCAGTATTTT
V gene: TRBV7-2; J gene: TRBJ2-7; clone size: many; D gene: -; CDR3 protein: CASSFRDTYEQYF; CDR3 DNA: TGTGCCAGCAGCTTCCGGGACACCTACGAGCAGTACTTC
V gene: TRBV2; J gene: TRBJ1-5; clone size: many; D gene: -; CDR3 protein: CASSLGGISNQPQHF; CDR3 DNA: TGTGCCAGCAGTTTGGGGGGGATTAGCAATCAGCCCCAGCATTTT
V gene: TRBV27; J gene: TRBJ2-1; clone size: many; D gene: -; CDR3 protein: CASSSDWAYNEQFF; CDR3 DNA: TGTGCCAGCAGTTCCGACTGGGCCTACAATGAGCAGTTCTTC
V gene: TRBV7-6; J gene: TRBJ2-5; clone size: few; D gene: TRBD2; CDR3 protein: CASSLAGGNTGGETQYF; CDR3 DNA: TGTGCCAGCAGCTTAGCGGGGGGGAACACGGGAGGAGAGACCCAGTACTTC
V gene: TRBV5-1; J gene: TRBJ2-5; clone size: -; D gene: TRBD2; CDR3 protein: CASNLAGGQETQYF; CDR3 DNA: TGCGCCAGCAACCTAGCGGGAGGCCAAGAGACCCAGTACTTC
V gene: TRBV6-1; J gene: TRBJ2-5; clone size: many; D gene: -; CDR3 protein: CASSLGETQYF; CDR3 DNA: TGTGCCAGCAGTTTAGGAGAGACCCAGTACTTC
V gene: TRBV19; J gene: TRBJ1-1; clone size: few; D gene: -; CDR3 protein: CASSIDLFNTEAFF; CDR3 DNA: TGTGCCAGTAGTATAGATCTATTTAATACTGAAGCTTTCTTT
V gene: TRBV4-3; J gene: TRBJ2-1; clone size: many; D gene: TRBD2; CDR3 protein: CASSQGFSGIYNEQFF; CDR3 DNA: TGCGCCAGCAGCCAAGGATTCAGCGGGATCTACAATGAGCAGTTCTTC
V gene: TRBV7-2; J gene: TRBJ2-7; clone size: many; D gene: TRBD2; CDR3 protein: CASSSGLAGNKYYEQYF; CDR3 DNA: TGTGCCAGCAGCTCGGGACTAGCGGGAAATAAATACTACGAGCAGTACTTC
V gene: TRBV7-8; J gene: TRBJ2-3; clone size: many; D gene: TRBD2; CDR3 protein: CASSTTSGASDTQYF; CDR3 DNA: TGTGCCAGCAGCACCACTAGCGGGGCTTCAGATACGCAGTATTTT
V gene: TRBV20-1; J gene: TRBJ2-7; clone size: -; D gene: TRBD2; CDR3 protein: CSAPFGDYEQYF; CDR3 DNA: TGCAGTGCCCCGTTTGGGGACTACGAGCAGTATTTC
V gene: TRBV27; J gene: TRBJ2-1; clone size: many; D gene: -; CDR3 protein: CASSLEGSSYNEQFF; CDR3 DNA: TGTGCCAGCAGTTTGGAAGGATCATCCTACAATGAGCAGTTCTTC
V gene: TRBV6-2/TRBV6-3; J gene: TRBJ1-1; clone size: -; D gene: -; CDR3 protein: CASGYSAINAEAFF; CDR3 DNA: TGTGCCAGCGGTTACTCGGCTATTAACGCTGAAGCTTTCTTT
V gene: TRBV28; J gene: TRBJ2-1; clone size: many; D gene: -; CDR3 protein: CASSLNSHQFF; CDR3 DNA: TGTGCCAGCAGTTTAAACAGTCATCAGTTCTTC
V gene: TRBV19; J gene: TRBJ2-5; clone size: few; D gene: TRBD1; CDR3 protein: CASNIGQGPLETQYF; CDR3 DNA: TGTGCCAGTAATATAGGACAGGGGCCTTTGGAGACCCAGTACTTC
V gene: TRBV20-1; J gene: TRBJ1-1; clone size: -; D gene: -; CDR3 protein: CSAKGMNTEAFF; CDR3 DNA: TGCAGTGCTAAGGGGATGAACACTGAAGCTTTCTTT
V gene: TRBV6-2/TRBV6-3; J gene: TRBJ1-2; clone size: many; D gene: -; CDR3 protein: CASSYPQRGYGYTF; CDR3 DNA: TGTGCCAGCAGTTACCCACAGAGAGGATATGGCTACACCTTC
V gene: TRBV2; J gene: TRBJ2-3; clone size: many; D gene: TRBD2; CDR3 protein: CASSEAAQGGPTDTQYF; CDR3 DNA: TGTGCCAGCAGTGAAGCGGCCCAGGGAGGGCCCACAGATACGCAGTATTTT
V gene: TRBV6-1; J gene: TRBJ2-1; clone size: many; D gene: -; CDR3 protein: CAISDPRGTRNNEQFF; CDR3 DNA: TGTGCCATCAGTGACCCGCGGGGAACCCGAAACAATGAGCAGTTCTTC
V gene: TRBV27; J gene: TRBJ1-5; clone size: -; D gene: -; CDR3 protein: CARRPPAPPPPF; CDR3 DNA: TGTGCCCGCCGTCCCCCCGCTCCGCCCCCGCCTTTT
V gene: TRBV24-1; J gene: TRBJ2-5; clone size: many; D gene: TRBD1; CDR3 protein: CATSRAGTGTETQYF; CDR3 DNA: TGTGCCACCAGTAGAGCCGGGACAGGGACAGAGACCCAGTACTTC
V gene: TRBV30; J gene: TRBJ1-1; clone size: -; D gene: -; CDR3 protein: CAWDSRGIEAFF; CDR3 DNA: TGTGCCTGGGACTCCCGAGGGATTGAAGCTTTCTTT
V gene: TRBV28; J gene: TRBJ2-7; clone size: many; D gene: TRBD2; CDR3 protein: CASSFIPSGNDEQYF; CDR3 DNA: TGTGCCAGCAGTTTCATCCCTAGCGGGAACGATGAGCAGTACTTC
V gene: TRBV7-2; J gene: TRBJ2-3; clone size: many; D gene: -; CDR3 protein: CASSLGGYTDTQYF; CDR3 DNA: TGTGCCAGCAGCTTGGGCGGATACACAGATACGCAGTATTTT